The 24 T cell receptor beta chains reported below all come from one sample, sequenced in a study of cytomegalovirus exposure and HLA in healthy donors. PCR involved 60 Vbeta and 13 Jbeta primers. Here immunoSEQ multiplex PCR was the method, and the copy in TCRdb shows in-frame clones only, minus some. The sample has about 180,000 clones, 75% to 85% seen once. Sequenced sample: PBMCs. The receptors were gathered from a man aged 18 to 35 in good health and CMV-seronegative.

The chain has TRBV2 and TRBJ1-2, with 7 bases fitting TRBD1. Germline V gene data show CDR1 as SNHLY and CDR2 as FYNNEI. The CDR3 is 15 amino acids. V lost 7 bases to trimming and J lost 4 bases; unmatched junction nucleotides: 12. The DNA of the CDR3 is TGTGCCAGCATATTTCTTCAGGGGGACGGCTATGGCTACACCTTC. As protein: CASIFLQGDGYGYTF.

CDR3: CATSRDRLAGRDTQYF. The CDR3 nucleotides read TGTGCCACCAGCAGAGATCGACTAGCGGGAAGAGATACGCAGTATTTT. The chain combines TRBV15 with TRBJ2-3; 11 bases are a match to TRBD2. Germline-derived CDR1 and CDR2 are LNHNV and YYDKDF (reference sequence). This CDR3 has 16 residues. Unmatched junction bases numbered 4, after V lost 0 bases and J lost 5 bases.

The chain carries TRBV28 and TRBJ1-1; 8 bases fit TRBD1. Losses at the gene ends were 5 bases for V and 7 bases for J; bases not matched to a gene: 6. Germline lookup yields CDR1 MDHEN and CDR2 SYDVKM. The CDR3 is made up of 13 amino acids. The CDR3 DNA reads TGTGCCAGCAGTAGGACAGGGATTAATGAAGCTTTCTTT. Protein sequence: CASSRTGINEAFF.

The CDR3 bases are TGCGCCAGCAGCCAAGAACCCGCCGGCGGGAATCAGCCCCAGCATTTT. This gives the protein CASSQEPAGGNQPQHF. This chain connects TRBV4-1 to TRBJ1-5; no definite D call. The germline gives CDR1 MGHRA, CDR2 YSYEKL. This CDR3 is 16 amino acids long. V was trimmed by 0 bases and J by 4 bases, leaving 13 bases between them.

The chain joins TRBV9 to TRBJ2-3, with TRBD1 as a possible D gene (6 bases). Between the trimmed V and J ends, which lost 3 bases and 2 bases, there was a span of 10 bases. The germline V gene encodes CDR1 SGDLS and CDR2 YYNGEE. The CDR3 totals 14 residues. The CDR3 region is CASSDTGFTDTQYF. The CDR3 nucleotides are TGTGCCAGCAGCGACACAGGGTTCACAGATACGCAGTATTTT.

A remark on this clone: One end of the junction fails to match germline, which may point to a read error. The chain couples TRBV4-2 to TRBJ1-6; no definite D call. Germline CDR1 is LGHNA and CDR2 is YNFKEQ. The CDR3 has 15 amino acids. As DNA, the CDR3 is TGTACCAGCAGCCAAGATACAGAAAAATCGTCACCCCTCCACTTT. Translated, it gives CTSSQDTEKSSPLHF.

J is TRBJ2-1 and V is TRBV5-1; D is possibly TRBD2 (6 bases). The CDR3 totals 13 residues. V was shortened by 3 bases and J by 7 bases, with 11 bases between the two germline ends. The germline V gene encodes CDR1 SGHRS and CDR2 YFSETQ. For the CDR3, the DNA is TGCGCCAGCAGCTACGGGACTCCTAATGAGCAGTTCTTC. It specifies CASSYGTPNEQFF.

J is TRBJ1-2 and V is TRBV4-1; D ambiguous. The CDR3 runs 14 residues. V lost 0 bases and J 7 bases, leaving 12 bases between the germline ends. Germline values: CDR1 MGHRA, CDR2 YSYEKL. The DNA for the CDR3 is TGCGCCAGCAGCCAAGACAGCGGGGAGCCTGGCTACACCTTC. Translated: CASSQDSGEPGYTF.

The CDR3 loop is CASSTRGQANQPQHF. CDR3 DNA: TGTGCCAGCAGCACCCGTGGACAGGCTAATCAGCCCCAGCATTTT. The V gene is TRBV6-5, the J gene TRBJ1-5, with TRBD1 identical over 7 bases. Trimming removed 6 bases from V and 4 bases from J; junction bases left unmatched: 9. CDR1 is MNHEY, CDR2 SVGAGI, per germline. The CDR3 has 15 residues.

The chain combines TRBV30 with TRBJ1-1; D gene ambiguous. Trimming left V 2 bases short and J 3 bases short, with 7 bases between. The CDR3 totals 12 residues. Germline CDR1 and CDR2: GTSNPN and SVGIG (reference sequence). CDR3 bases: TGTGCCTGGAGTCCCAGCGACACTGAAGCTTTCTTT. As protein: CAWSPSDTEAFF.

The CDR3 coding sequence is TGTGCCAGTAGCCAATCACAAGTGTCCTACGAGCAGTACTTC. Amino acid sequence: CASSQSQVSYEQYF. This chain connects TRBV19 to TRBJ2-7; no reliable D call. V dropped 6 bases and J dropped 1 base, with 13 bases sitting between them. The CDR3 covers 14 residues. Germline loops: CDR1 LNHDA, CDR2 SQIVND (reference sequence). Full variable domain (missing parts from reference TRBV19 and TRBJ2-7): DGGITQSPKYLFRKEGQNVTLSCEQNLNHDAMYWYRQDPGQGLRLIYYSQIVNDFQKGDIAEGYSVSREKKESFPLTVTSAQKNPTAFYLCASSQSQVSYEQYFGPGTRLTVT.

This rearrangement joins TRBV28 to TRBJ2-7; the D gene is possibly TRBD1 (7 bases). This CDR3 has 15 residues. Germline assignment: CDR1 MDHEN and CDR2 SYDVKM. V was shortened by 5 bases and J by 4 bases, with 18 bases between the two germline ends. This chain's CDR3 is CASSLRETGRYEQYF. Written as DNA, the CDR3 is TGTGCCAGCAGTCTTAGGGAGACAGGGAGGTACGAGCAGTACTTC. The full variable domain, completed using reference TRBV28 and TRBJ2-7, is DVKVTQSSRYLVKRTGEKVFLECVQDMDHENMFWYRQDPGLGLRLIYFSYDVKMKEKGDIPEGYSVSREKKERFSLILESASTNQTSMYLCASSLRETGRYEQYFGPGTRLTVT.

This clone was detected only a few times. This sequence joins TRBV25-1 and TRBJ2-2; 8 bases fit TRBD1. J lost 0 bases, V lost 5 bases, and 5 bases had no gene match. This CDR3 is built from 16 residues. Germline loops: CDR1 MGHDK, CDR2 SYGVNS. For the CDR3, the DNA is TGTGCCAGCAGTTCCCGGGACAGGTCGAACACCGGGGAGCTGTTTTTT. Translated: CASSSRDRSNTGELFF.

The chain is built from TRBV29-1 and TRBJ1-2; D not certain. V was cut by 0 bases and J by 4 bases, with 9 bases left in between. This CDR3 has 13 amino acids. Per germline, CDR1 SQVTM and CDR2 ANQGSEA. The CDR3 loop reads CSVEDLSIYGYTF. The CDR3 region has the DNA TGCAGCGTTGAAGATCTCAGTATCTATGGCTACACCTTC.

The rearrangement links TRBV5-1 to TRBJ2-5; maybe TRBD2 (7 bases). V was trimmed by 4 bases and J by 5 bases, leaving 15 bases between them. CDR3 length: 14 residues. Germline V lookup: CDR1 SGHRS, CDR2 YFSETQ. CDR3 loop: CASSKGGDRETQYF. In DNA, the CDR3 is TGCGCCAGCAGCAAGGGGGGGGATCGGGAGACCCAGTACTTC.

The chain links TRBV5-1 to TRBJ2-1; 9 nucleotides agree with TRBD1. The germline V gene has CDR1 SGHRS and CDR2 YFSETQ. The V and J ends lost 5 bases and 1 base, in that order; junction bases with no gene match: 4. CDR3 length: 15 amino acids. CDR3 region: CASRPTGGSYNEQFF. The CDR3, as DNA: TGCGCCAGCAGACCGACAGGGGGTTCCTACAATGAGCAGTTCTTC.

In DNA, the CDR3 is TGTGCCAGCAGCCAAGAAGCGGTGAGCTACGAGCAGTACTTC. Its protein is CASSQEAVSYEQYF. This chain joins TRBV4-2 and TRBJ2-7, with D perhaps matching TRBD2 (5 bases). V lost 0 bases to trimming and J lost 3 bases, with 9 bases between them. The CDR3 covers 14 residues. Germline assignment: CDR1 LGHNA and CDR2 YNFKEQ.

This chain joins TRBV5-1 and TRBJ1-2; the D gene is possibly TRBD1 (5 bases). This CDR3 is built from 17 residues. Germline lookup yields CDR1 SGHRS and CDR2 YFSETQ. Trimming left V 4 bases short and J 4 bases short, with 23 bases between. The DNA for the CDR3 is TGCGCCAGCAGCCTGAGCCACTCGGACACCCTGGTCTATGGCTACACCTTC. Translated, it gives CASSLSHSDTLVYGYTF. Drawing the rest from reference TRBV5-1 and TRBJ1-2, the complete variable domain is KAGVTQTPRYLIKTRGQQVTLSCSPISGHRSVSWYQQTPGQGLQFLFEYFSETQRNKGNFPGRFSGRQFSNSRSEMNVSTLELGDSALYLCASSLSHSDTLVYGYTFGSGTRLTVV.

The chain employs TRBV5-8 and TRBJ1-5; 8 nucleotides align to TRBD1. Trimming at V came to 4 bases and at J to 7 bases, leaving 4 bases not matched to a gene. The CDR3 is made up of 13 amino acids. The V gene's germline CDR1 is SGHTS and CDR2 YDEGEE. The CDR3 DNA reads as TGTGCCAGCAGCCTGGACAGGGCGCAGCCCCAGCATTTT. Translating gives CASSLDRAQPQHF.

V is TRBV2 and J is TRBJ1-5; TRBD1 agrees at 8 bases. V lost 6 bases, J lost 9 bases, and 13 bases stayed unmatched. The CDR3 is 15 amino acids. The germline V gene has CDR1 SNHLY and CDR2 FYNNEI. The CDR3 region is CASRRDRSSVWPQHF. CDR3 nucleotide sequence: TGTGCCAGCAGGCGGGACAGGTCCTCGGTGTGGCCCCAGCATTTT.

The gene calls are TRBV6-1 and TRBJ2-1, with 8 positions matching TRBD1. From germline, CDR1 is MNHNS and CDR2 SASEGT. The V gene end was trimmed by 5 bases and the J gene end by 3 bases; junction bases not matched to a gene: 6. The CDR3 runs to 15 residues. The CDR3 region is CASSQTGVFYNEQFF. The CDR3 DNA follows: TGTGCCAGCAGTCAGACAGGGGTCTTCTACAATGAGCAGTTCTTC.

The chain couples TRBV27 to TRBJ2-1; TRBD2 matches at 8 bases. The J segment lost 11 bases and the V segment lost 4 bases, leaving 7 bases of the junction unmatched. There are 13 residues in the CDR3. Per the germline V gene, CDR1 is MNHEY and CDR2 is SMNVEV (reference sequence). This CDR3 is CASSSQTSAKQFF. The CDR3 coding sequence is TGTGCCAGCAGTTCGCAGACTAGCGCGAAGCAGTTCTTC.

This clone has more than one count but fewer than ten. This chain uses TRBV2 with TRBJ2-6; 7 bases align to TRBD1. Per germline, CDR1 SNHLY and CDR2 FYNNEI. V shed 8 bases and J 0 bases; nucleotides not matched to a gene: 7. The CDR3 is 16 amino acids. Here the CDR3 reads CASGTVGSSGANVLTF. The DNA of the CDR3 is TGTGCCAGCGGGACAGTTGGCAGCTCTGGGGCCAACGTCCTGACTTTC.

This chain links TRBV9 with TRBJ1-1; maybe TRBD1 (5 bases). V was clipped by 4 bases and J by 2 bases, with 15 bases between them. This CDR3 region has 15 residues. Germline-derived CDR1 and CDR2 are SGDLS and YYNGEE. CDR3 sequence reads: CASSPQLGGNTEAFF. The CDR3, as DNA: TGTGCCAGCAGCCCGCAGCTGGGGGGAAACACTGAAGCTTTCTTT.